This T cell receptor (beta chain) is drawn from a study of shared clonotypes between healthy human individuals. The overall study: Three CD4 naive, three CD4 memory, two CD8 naive and one CD8 memory plate were used per donor.

Genomic DNA (from each subset) was split evenly across several immunoSEQ plates. Measured with immunoSEQ multiplex PCR; TCRdb has only the in-frame clones, and not every one. The sample carries about 2.2 million clones, roughly 93% recorded once. In the naive CD8 group, cells lacked CD45RO and were positively selected for CCR7, so terminally differentiated effector memory CD45RA+ cells were left out. The sequence was collected from a man aged 18 to 35 in good health. Some clones in this sample may be carry-over from other donors' samples. The source material was naive CD8+ T cells from PBMCs.

CDR3 in amino acids: CASIGGLDRASYEQYF. Here the CDR3 DNA reads TGTGCCAGCATCGGGGGATTGGACAGGGCCTCCTACGAGCAGTACTTC. This chain uses TRBV7-8 with TRBJ2-7; 8 nucleotides align to TRBD1. CDR3 length equals 16 residues. Germline values: CDR1 SGHVS, CDR2 FQNEAQ. With V trimmed by 7 bases and J by 0 bases, 11 bases remained unmatched.